This T cell receptor (beta chain) comes out of a study of Graves' ophthalmopathy and Graves' hyperthyroidism. As concerns this clonotype: A much larger clone is a single base away; this may be a read error.

CDR1 MNHEY and CDR2 SVGAGI come from the germline V gene. The CDR3 contains 11 residues. With 2 bases removed from V and 13 bases from J, the gap between germline ends came to 12 bases. For repertoire sequencing, the TCR beta CDR3 regions were amplified from RNA transcripts. Second-round multiplex PCR followed a first-round RT-PCR using HTBI primers. Each CDR3 protein is one row after TCRdb ran MiXCR on the multiplex PCR reads. The sample has roughly 410,000 distinct CDR3 sequences; 15% to 19% are singletons. The receptor was isolated from a woman under 30 with stable Graves' hyperthyroidism. The material sequenced was peripheral blood. The chain couples TRBV6-5 to TRBJ2-7, with a possible D match to TRBD1 (6 bases). The CDR3 bases are TGTGCCAGCAGTTACAGGGGGAGAGAATACGTC. This encodes CASSYRGREYV.